This T cell receptor beta chain was captured in a study of blood T cell repertoires in COVID-19. TCRdb keeps only in-frame clones here, not all; method: immunoSEQ multiplex PCR. The top ten clones hold 20% to 25% of a sample with around 150,000 clones, about 80% of them seen once. The sequence was obtained from a woman of 80 years or more with acute or convalescent COVID-19. The specimen sequenced was peripheral blood.

Written as DNA, the CDR3 is TGCGCCAGCAGCTTTTTTACAGGGGGCGATGGAAACACCATATATTTT. Protein: CASSFFTGGDGNTIYF. This chain joins TRBV5-1 and TRBJ1-3, with 9 bases identical to TRBD1. The trim removed 2 bases at V and 3 bases at J, leaving 6 bases unmatched. This CDR3 comprises 16 residues. Germline loops: CDR1 SGHRS, CDR2 YFSETQ.